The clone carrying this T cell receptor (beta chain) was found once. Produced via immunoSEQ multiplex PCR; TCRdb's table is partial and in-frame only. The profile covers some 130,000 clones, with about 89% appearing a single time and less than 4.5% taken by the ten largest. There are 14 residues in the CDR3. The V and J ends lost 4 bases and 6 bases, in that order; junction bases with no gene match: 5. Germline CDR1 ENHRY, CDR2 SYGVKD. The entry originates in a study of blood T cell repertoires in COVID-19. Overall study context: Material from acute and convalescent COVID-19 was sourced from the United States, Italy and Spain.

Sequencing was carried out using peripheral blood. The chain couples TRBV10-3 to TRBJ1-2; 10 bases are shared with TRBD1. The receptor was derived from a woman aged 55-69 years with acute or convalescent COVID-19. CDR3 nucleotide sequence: TGTGCCATCAGTGTGACAGGGGGCGCGGATGGCTACACCTTC. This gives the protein CAISVTGGADGYTF.